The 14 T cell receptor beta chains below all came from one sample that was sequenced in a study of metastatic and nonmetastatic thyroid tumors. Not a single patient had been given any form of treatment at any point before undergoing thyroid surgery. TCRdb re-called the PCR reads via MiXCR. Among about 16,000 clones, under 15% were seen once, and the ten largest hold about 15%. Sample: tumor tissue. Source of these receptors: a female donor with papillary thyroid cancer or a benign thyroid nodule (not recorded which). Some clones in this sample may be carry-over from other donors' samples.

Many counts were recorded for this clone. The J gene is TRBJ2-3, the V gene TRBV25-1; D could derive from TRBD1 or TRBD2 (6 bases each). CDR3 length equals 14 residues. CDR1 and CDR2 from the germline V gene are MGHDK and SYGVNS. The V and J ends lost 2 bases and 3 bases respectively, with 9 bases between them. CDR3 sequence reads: CASSEGGGTDTQYF. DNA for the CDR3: TGTGCCAGCAGTGAAGGAGGGGGGACAGATACGCAGTATTTT.

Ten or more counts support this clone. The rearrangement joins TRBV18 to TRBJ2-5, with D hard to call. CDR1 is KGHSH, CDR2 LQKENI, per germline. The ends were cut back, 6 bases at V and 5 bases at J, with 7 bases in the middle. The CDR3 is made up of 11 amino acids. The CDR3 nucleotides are TGTGCCAGCTCGGCTGGGGAGACCCAGTACTTC. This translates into CASSAGETQYF.

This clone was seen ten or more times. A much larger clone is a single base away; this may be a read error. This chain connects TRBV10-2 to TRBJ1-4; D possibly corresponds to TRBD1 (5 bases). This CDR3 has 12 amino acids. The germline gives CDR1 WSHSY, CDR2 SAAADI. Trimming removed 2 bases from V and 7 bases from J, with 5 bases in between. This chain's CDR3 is CASSEGTEKLFF. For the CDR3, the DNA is TGCGCCAGCAGTGAGGGGACTGAAAAACTGTTTTTT.

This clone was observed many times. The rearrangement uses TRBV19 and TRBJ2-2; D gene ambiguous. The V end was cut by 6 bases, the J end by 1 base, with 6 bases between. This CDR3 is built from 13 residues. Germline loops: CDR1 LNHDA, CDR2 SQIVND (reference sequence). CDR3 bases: TGTGCCAGTAGACGAAGGAACACCGGGGAGCTGTTTTTT. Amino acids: CASRRRNTGELFF.

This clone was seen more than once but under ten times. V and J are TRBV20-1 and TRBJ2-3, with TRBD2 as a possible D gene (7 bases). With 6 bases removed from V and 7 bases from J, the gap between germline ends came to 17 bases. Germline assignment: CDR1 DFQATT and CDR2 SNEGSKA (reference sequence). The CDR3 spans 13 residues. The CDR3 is CSARGRGAHTQYF. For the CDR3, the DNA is TGCAGTGCCCGAGGGAGGGGGGCGCATACGCAGTATTTT.

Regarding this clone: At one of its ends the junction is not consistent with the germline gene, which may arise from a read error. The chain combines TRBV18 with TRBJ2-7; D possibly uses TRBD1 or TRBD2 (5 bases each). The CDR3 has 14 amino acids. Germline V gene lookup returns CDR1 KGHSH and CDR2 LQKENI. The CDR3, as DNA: TGTTCCAGCTCCCGGGACGGGGCTTTCTACGAGCAGTACTTC. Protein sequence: CSSSRDGAFYEQYF. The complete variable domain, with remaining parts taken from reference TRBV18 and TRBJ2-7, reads NAGVMQNPRHLVRRRGQEARLRCSPMKGHSHVYWYRQLPEEGLKFMVYLQKENIIDESGMPKERFSAEFPKEGPSILRIQQVVRGDSAAYFCSSSRDGAFYEQYFGPGTRLTVT.

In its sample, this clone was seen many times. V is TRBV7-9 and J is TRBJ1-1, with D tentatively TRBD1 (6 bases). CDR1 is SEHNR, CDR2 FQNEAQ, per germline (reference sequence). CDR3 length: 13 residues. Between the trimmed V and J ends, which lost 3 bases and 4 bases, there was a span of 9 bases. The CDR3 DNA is TGTGCCAGCAGCTTGCAGGGGAGCACTGAAGCTTTCTTT. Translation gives CASSLQGSTEAFF.

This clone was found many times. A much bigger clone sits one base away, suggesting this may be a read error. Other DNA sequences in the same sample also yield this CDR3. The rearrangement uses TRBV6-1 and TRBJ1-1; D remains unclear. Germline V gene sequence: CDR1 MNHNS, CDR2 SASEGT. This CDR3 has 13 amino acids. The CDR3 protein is CASSPGGNTEAFF. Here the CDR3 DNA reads TGTGCCAGCAGCCCGGGTGGGAACACCGAAGCTTTCTTT.

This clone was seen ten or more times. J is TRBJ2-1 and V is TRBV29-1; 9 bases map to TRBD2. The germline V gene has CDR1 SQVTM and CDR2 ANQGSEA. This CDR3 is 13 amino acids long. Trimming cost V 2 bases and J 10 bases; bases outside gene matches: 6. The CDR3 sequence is CSVELEAGGEQFF. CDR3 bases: TGCAGCGTTGAACTGGAAGCGGGAGGCGAGCAGTTCTTC.

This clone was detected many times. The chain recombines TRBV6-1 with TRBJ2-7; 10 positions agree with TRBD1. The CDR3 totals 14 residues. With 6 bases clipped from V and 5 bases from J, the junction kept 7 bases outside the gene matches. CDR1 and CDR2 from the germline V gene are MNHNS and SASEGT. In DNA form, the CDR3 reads TGTGCCAGCAGCGACAGGGGGCTCCCAGACGAGCAGTACTTC. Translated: CASSDRGLPDEQYF.

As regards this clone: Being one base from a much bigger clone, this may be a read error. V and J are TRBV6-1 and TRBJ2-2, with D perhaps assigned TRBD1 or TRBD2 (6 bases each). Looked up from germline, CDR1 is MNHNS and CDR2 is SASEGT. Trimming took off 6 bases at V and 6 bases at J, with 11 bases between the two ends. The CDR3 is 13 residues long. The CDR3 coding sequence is TGTGCCAGCAGGGGGGGCGGGGCCGGGGAGCTGTTTTTT. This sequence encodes CASRGGGAGELFF.

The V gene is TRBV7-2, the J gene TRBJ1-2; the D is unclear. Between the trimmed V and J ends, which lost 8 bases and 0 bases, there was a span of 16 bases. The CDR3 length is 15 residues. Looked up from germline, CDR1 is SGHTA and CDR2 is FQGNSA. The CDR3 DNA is TGTGCCAGCGGCCCCGACGGGTCGGCTAACTATGGCTACACCTTC. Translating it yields CASGPDGSANYGYTF.

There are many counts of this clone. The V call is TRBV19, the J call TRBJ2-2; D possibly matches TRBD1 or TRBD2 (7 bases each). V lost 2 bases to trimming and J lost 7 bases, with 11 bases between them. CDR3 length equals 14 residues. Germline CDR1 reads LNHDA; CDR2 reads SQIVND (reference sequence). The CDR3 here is CASSIQGGSGELFF. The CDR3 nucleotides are TGTGCCAGTAGTATACAGGGGGGGAGCGGGGAGCTGTTTTTT.

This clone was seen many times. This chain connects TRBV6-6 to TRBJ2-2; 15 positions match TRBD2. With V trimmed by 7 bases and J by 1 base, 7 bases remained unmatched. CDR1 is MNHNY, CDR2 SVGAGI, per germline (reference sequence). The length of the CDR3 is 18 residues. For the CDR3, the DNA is TGTGCCAGCAACCCCGGGACTAGCGGGGGGTGGAACACCGGGGAGCTGTTTTTT. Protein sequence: CASNPGTSGGWNTGELFF.